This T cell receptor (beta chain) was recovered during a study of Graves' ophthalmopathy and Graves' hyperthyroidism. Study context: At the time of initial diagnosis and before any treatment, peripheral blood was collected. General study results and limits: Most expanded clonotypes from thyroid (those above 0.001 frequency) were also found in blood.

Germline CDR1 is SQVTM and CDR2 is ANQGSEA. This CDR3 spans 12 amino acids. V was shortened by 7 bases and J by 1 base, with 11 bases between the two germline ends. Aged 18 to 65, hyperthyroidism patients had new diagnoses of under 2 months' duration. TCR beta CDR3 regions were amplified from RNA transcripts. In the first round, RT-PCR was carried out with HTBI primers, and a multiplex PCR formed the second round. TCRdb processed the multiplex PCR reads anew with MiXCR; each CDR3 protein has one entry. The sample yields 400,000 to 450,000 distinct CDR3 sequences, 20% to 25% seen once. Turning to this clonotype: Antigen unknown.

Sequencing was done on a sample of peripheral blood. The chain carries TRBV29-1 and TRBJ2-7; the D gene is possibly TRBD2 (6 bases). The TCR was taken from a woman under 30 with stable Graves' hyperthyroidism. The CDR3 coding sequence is TGCAGCGCCGGGGACTCGTCCTACGAGCAGTACTTC. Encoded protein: CSAGDSSYEQYF.